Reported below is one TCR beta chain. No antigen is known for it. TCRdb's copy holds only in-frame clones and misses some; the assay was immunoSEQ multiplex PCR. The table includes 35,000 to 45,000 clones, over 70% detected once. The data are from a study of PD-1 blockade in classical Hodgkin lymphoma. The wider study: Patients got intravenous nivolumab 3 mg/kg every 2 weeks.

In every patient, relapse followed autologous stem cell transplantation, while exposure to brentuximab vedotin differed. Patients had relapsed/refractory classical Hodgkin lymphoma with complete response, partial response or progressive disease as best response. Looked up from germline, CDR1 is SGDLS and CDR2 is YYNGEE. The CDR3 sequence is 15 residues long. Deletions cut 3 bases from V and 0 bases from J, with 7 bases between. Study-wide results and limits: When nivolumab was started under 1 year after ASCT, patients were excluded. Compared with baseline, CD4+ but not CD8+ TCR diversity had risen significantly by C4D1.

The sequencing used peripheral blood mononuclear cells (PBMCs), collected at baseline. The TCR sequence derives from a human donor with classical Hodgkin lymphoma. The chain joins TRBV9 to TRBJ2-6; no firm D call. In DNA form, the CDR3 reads TGTGCCAGCAGCGGCCCCTTCTCTGGGGCCAACGTCCTGACTTTC. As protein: CASSGPFSGANVLTF.